The 16 T cell receptor beta chains below all came from one sample that was sequenced in a study of blood T cell repertoires in COVID-19. The method was immunoSEQ multiplex PCR; TCRdb's version includes in-frame clones alone and lacks a portion of them. The sample contains about 140,000 clones, around 80% of which appear only once. Sequenced sample: peripheral blood. These receptors all stem from a man aged 60 to 75 with active or convalescent COVID-19.

This chain joins TRBV15 and TRBJ2-7; 7 bases match TRBD1. V shed 1 base and J 3 bases; nucleotides not matched to a gene: 9. The CDR3 length is 16 residues. Germline CDR1 LNHNV, CDR2 YYDKDF (reference sequence). As DNA, the CDR3 is TGTGCCACCAGCAGAGGGACGAGACAGGGAGTCTACGAGCAGTACTTC. Translation: CATSRGTRQGVYEQYF. Looking up the rest from reference TRBV15 and TRBJ2-7 gives the full variable domain: DAMVIQNPRYQVTQFGKPVTLSCSQTLNHNVMYWYQQKSSQAPKLLFHYYDKDFNNEADTPDNFQSRRPNTSFCFLDIRSPGLGDTAMYLCATSRGTRQGVYEQYFGPGTRLTVT.

This chain uses TRBV28 with TRBJ1-3; tentative D call: TRBD1 (6 bases). V was cut by 4 bases and J by 0 bases, with 10 bases left in between. The V gene's germline CDR1 is MDHEN and CDR2 SYDVKM. The CDR3 is made up of 15 amino acids. CDR3 sequence reads: CASSYKDSSGNTIYF. The DNA of the CDR3 is TGTGCCAGCAGTTACAAGGACAGCTCTGGAAACACCATATATTTT. Looking up the rest from reference TRBV28 and TRBJ1-3 gives the full variable domain: DVKVTQSSRYLVKRTGEKVFLECVQDMDHENMFWYRQDPGLGLRLIYFSYDVKMKEKGDIPEGYSVSREKKERFSLILESASTNQTSMYLCASSYKDSSGNTIYFGEGSWLTVV.

The chain links TRBV19 to TRBJ1-6; D not certain. The V end was cut by 5 bases, the J end by 1 base, with 6 bases between. Germline V gives CDR1 LNHDA, CDR2 SQIVND (reference sequence). This CDR3 contains 14 residues. The CDR3 region is CASSYGSYNSPLHF. CDR3 DNA sequence: TGTGCCAGTAGTTACGGTTCCTATAATTCACCCCTCCACTTT.

Points on this clone: A read error may be the cause here, since a much bigger clone is one base away. This rearrangement joins TRBV2 to TRBJ1-4; tentatively, D is TRBD1 (6 bases). CDR1 is SNHLY and CDR2 is FYNNEI in the germline V gene. CDR3 size: 14 residues. V dropped 5 bases and J dropped 8 bases, with 15 bases sitting between them. The CDR3 DNA reads TGTGCCAGCAGTCGAGGGACAATGGGGGAAAAACTGTTTTTT. Residues: CASSRGTMGEKLFF.

V gene TRBV27 combines with J gene TRBJ2-3, with a possible D match to TRBD2 (5 bases). CDR1 MNHEY and CDR2 SMNVEV come from the germline V gene (reference sequence). V lost 2 bases, J lost 3 bases, and 6 bases lay in between. The CDR3 loop spans 13 amino acids. CDR3 residues: CASSLRGTDTQYF. In nucleotides, the CDR3 is TGTGCCAGCAGTTTACGGGGTACAGATACGCAGTATTTT.

This clone showed up just a few times. The V and J genes are TRBV19 and TRBJ2-7; D gene ambiguous. V dropped 4 bases and J dropped 0 bases, with 16 bases sitting between them. CDR1 and CDR2 (germline): LNHDA, SQIVND (reference sequence). This CDR3 contains 16 residues. The CDR3 protein is CASSTRIGEASYEQYF. DNA for the CDR3: TGTGCCAGTAGTACGCGAATTGGAGAAGCCTCCTACGAGCAGTACTTC. Filled out from reference TRBV19 and TRBJ2-7, the complete variable domain reads DGGITQSPKYLFRKEGQNVTLSCEQNLNHDAMYWYRQDPGQGLRLIYYSQIVNDFQKGDIAEGYSVSREKKESFPLTVTSAQKNPTAFYLCASSTRIGEASYEQYFGPGTRLTVT.

The V and J genes are TRBV9 and TRBJ2-2; D may be TRBD1 (6 bases). The CDR3 extends over 15 amino acids. Trimming took 0 bases from V and 6 from J, leaving 12 bases between them. Germline-derived CDR1 and CDR2 are SGDLS and YYNGEE. The CDR3 here is CASSVEPGAPGELFF. CDR3 nucleotides: TGTGCCAGCAGCGTAGAGCCAGGGGCCCCCGGGGAGCTGTTTTTT. The entire variable domain, with the rest obtained from reference TRBV9 and TRBJ2-2, is as follows: DSGVTQTPKHLITATGQRVTLRCSPRSGDLSVYWYQQSLDQGLQFLIQYYNGEERAKGNILERFSAQQFPDLHSELNLSSLELGDSALYFCASSVEPGAPGELFFGEGSRLTVL.

The sample holds a few counts of this clone. The chain carries TRBV19 and TRBJ1-2; 9 bases are shared with TRBD1. The germline V gene encodes CDR1 LNHDA and CDR2 SQIVND (reference sequence). The CDR3 spans 16 residues. V shed 7 bases and J 6 bases; nucleotides not matched to a gene: 15. In DNA, the CDR3 is TGTGCCAGTAATTCACCCCCGGGACAGGGCTTAGATGGCTACACCTTC. This codes for CASNSPPGQGLDGYTF. Looking up the rest from reference TRBV19 and TRBJ1-2 gives the full variable domain: DGGITQSPKYLFRKEGQNVTLSCEQNLNHDAMYWYRQDPGQGLRLIYYSQIVNDFQKGDIAEGYSVSREKKESFPLTVTSAQKNPTAFYLCASNSPPGQGLDGYTFGSGTRLTVV.

The rearrangement joins TRBV4-1 to TRBJ2-1, with 8 positions matching TRBD2. V lost 5 bases, J lost 4 bases, and 16 bases stayed unmatched. Germline CDR1 is MGHRA and CDR2 is YSYEKL. CDR3 length: 18 residues. This chain's CDR3 is CASSYFIQTSVSYNEQFF. Written as DNA, the CDR3 is TGCGCCAGCAGCTATTTTATCCAGACTAGCGTCTCGTACAATGAGCAGTTCTTC.

The chain is built from TRBV29-1 and TRBJ1-2; TRBD1 matches 7 bases. Germline values: CDR1 SQVTM, CDR2 ANQGSEA. This CDR3 is built from 14 residues. V shed 4 bases and J 8 bases; nucleotides not matched to a gene: 13. The DNA of the CDR3 is TGCAGCGTTGTTGAGCGAATGTGGACAGGCGGCTACACCTTC. Encoded protein: CSVVERMWTGGYTF.

This clone has a single count. The genes are TRBV30 and TRBJ1-4; D not certain. In germline, CDR1 is GTSNPN, CDR2 SVGIG (reference sequence). Trimming removed 2 bases at V and 8 bases at J, with 12 bases between. This CDR3 spans 13 amino acids. CDR3 region: CAWSMNLEEKLFF. For the CDR3, the DNA is TGTGCCTGGAGTATGAATCTAGAAGAAAAACTGTTTTTT. Together with reference TRBV30 and TRBJ1-4, the CDR3 gives the full variable domain: SQTIHQWPATLVQPVGSPLSLECTVEGTSNPNLYWYRQAAGRGLQLLFYSVGIGQISSEVPQNLSASRPQDRQFILSSKKLLLSDSGFYLCAWSMNLEEKLFFGSGTQLSVL.

V usage is TRBV6-5 and J usage is TRBJ2-6; D may be TRBD2 (5 bases). Between the trimmed V and J ends, which lost 6 bases and 0 bases, there was a span of 9 bases. Looked up from germline, CDR1 is MNHEY and CDR2 is SVGAGI. This CDR3 has 15 residues. The CDR3 region has the DNA TGTGCCAGCAGAGCGGAACTCTCTGGGGCCAACGTCCTGACTTTC. As protein: CASRAELSGANVLTF.

The chain is built from TRBV6-5 and TRBJ1-1; D gene ambiguous. V was clipped by 7 bases and J by 4 bases, with 16 bases between them. The germline gives CDR1 MNHEY, CDR2 SVGAGI. The CDR3 spans 14 residues. DNA for the CDR3: TGTGCCAGCACCGCCAGCCGGGTAAGCACTGAAGCTTTCTTT. Protein product: CASTASRVSTEAFF.

The rearrangement uses TRBV4-3 and TRBJ2-1, with D maybe TRBD2 (6 bases). Germline V gene data show CDR1 as LGHNA and CDR2 as YSLEER. The CDR3 is 15 amino acids. V lost 0 bases and J lost 7, with 13 bases in between. In nucleotides, the CDR3 is TGCGCCAGCAGCCAAGATATTAGGGCGGGGAATGAGCAGTTCTTC. This encodes CASSQDIRAGNEQFF.

J is TRBJ2-7 and V is TRBV27; 10 nucleotides agree with TRBD1. Looked up from germline, CDR1 is MNHEY and CDR2 is SMNVEV (reference sequence). The CDR3 totals 17 residues. The trim removed 2 bases at V and 4 bases at J, leaving 11 bases unmatched. Here the CDR3 DNA reads TGTGCCAGCAGTTTAAACGGACGGGACAGGGGAAGATACGAGCAGTACGTC. Protein: CASSLNGRDRGRYEQYV.

This clone was picked up one time. The rearrangement joins TRBV14 to TRBJ1-5; a possible D gene is TRBD1 (6 bases). The CDR3 is 14 amino acids. Germline values: CDR1 SGHDN, CDR2 FVKESK. Trimming took 5 bases from V and 5 from J, leaving 13 bases between them. This chain's CDR3 is CASSFTGMDQPQHF. The CDR3 DNA reads TGTGCCAGCAGCTTCACAGGGATGGATCAGCCCCAGCATTTT. The full variable domain, in which reference TRBV14 and TRBJ1-5 provide the parts outside the CDR3, is EAGVTQFPSHSVIEKGQTVTLRCDPISGHDNLYWYRRVMGKEIKFLLHFVKESKQDESGMPNNRFLAERTGGTYSTLKVQPAELEDSGVYFCASSFTGMDQPQHFGDGTRLSIL.